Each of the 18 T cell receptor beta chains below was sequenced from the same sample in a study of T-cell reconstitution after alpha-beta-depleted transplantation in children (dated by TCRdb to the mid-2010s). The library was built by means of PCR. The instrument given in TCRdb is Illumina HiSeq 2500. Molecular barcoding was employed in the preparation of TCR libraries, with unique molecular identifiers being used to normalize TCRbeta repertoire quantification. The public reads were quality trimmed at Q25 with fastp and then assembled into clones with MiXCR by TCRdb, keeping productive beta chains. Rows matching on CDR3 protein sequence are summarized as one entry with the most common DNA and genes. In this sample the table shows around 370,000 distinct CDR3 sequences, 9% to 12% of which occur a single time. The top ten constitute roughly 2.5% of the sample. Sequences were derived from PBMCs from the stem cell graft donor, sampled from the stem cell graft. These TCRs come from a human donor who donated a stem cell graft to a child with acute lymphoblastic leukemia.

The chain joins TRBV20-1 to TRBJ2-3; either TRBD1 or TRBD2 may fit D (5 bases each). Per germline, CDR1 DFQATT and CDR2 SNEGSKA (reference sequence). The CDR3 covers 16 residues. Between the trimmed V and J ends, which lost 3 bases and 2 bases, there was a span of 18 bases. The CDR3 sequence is CSARGPSGHYTDTQYF. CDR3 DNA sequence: TGCAGTGCTAGGGGCCCTTCGGGGCACTACACAGATACGCAGTATTTT.

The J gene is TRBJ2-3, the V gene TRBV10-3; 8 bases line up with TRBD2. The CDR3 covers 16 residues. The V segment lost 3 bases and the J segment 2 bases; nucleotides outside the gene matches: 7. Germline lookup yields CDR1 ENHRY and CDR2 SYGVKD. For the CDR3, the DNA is TGTGCCATCAGTGACCCCCCGGGACTAGACACAGATACGCAGTATTTT. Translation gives CAISDPPGLDTDTQYF.

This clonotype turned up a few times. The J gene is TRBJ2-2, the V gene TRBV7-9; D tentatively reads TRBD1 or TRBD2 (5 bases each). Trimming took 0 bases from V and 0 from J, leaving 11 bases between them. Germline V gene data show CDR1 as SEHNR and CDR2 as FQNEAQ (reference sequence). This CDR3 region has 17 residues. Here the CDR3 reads CASSLAGRFANTGELFF. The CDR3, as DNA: TGTGCCAGCAGCTTAGCGGGACGGTTCGCGAACACCGGGGAGCTGTTTTTT.

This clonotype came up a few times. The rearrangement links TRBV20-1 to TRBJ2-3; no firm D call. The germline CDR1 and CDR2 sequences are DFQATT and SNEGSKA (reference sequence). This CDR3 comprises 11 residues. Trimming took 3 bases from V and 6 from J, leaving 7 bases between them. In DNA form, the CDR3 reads TGCAGTGCTAGGCCCGCGGATACGCAGTATTTT. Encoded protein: CSARPADTQYF.

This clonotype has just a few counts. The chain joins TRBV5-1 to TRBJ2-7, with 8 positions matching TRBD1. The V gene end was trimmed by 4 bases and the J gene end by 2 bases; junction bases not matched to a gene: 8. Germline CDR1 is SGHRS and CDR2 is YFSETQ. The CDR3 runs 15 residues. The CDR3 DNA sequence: TGCGCCAGCAGCGACGGACAGGGCGGTCCCTACGAGCAGTACTTC. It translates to CASSDGQGGPYEQYF.

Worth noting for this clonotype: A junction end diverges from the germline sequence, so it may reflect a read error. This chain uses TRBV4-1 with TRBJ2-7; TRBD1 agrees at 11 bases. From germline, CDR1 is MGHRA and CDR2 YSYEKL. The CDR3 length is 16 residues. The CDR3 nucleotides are TGCGCCAGCAGTCAAGTGGGACAGGGGGAAGGAATCGAGCAGTACTTC. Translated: CASSQVGQGEGIEQYF.

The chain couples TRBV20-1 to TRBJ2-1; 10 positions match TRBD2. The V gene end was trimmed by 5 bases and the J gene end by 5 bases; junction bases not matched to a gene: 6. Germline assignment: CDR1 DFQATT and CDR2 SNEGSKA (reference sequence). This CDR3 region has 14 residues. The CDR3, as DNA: TGCAGTGCTCTGGGACTAGCGCAAGACAATGAGCAGTTCTTC. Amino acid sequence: CSALGLAQDNEQFF.

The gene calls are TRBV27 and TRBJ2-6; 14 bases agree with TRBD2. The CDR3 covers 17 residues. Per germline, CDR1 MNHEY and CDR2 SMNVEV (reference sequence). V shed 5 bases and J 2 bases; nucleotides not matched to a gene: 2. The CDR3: CASSRLAGGPGANVLTF. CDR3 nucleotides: TGTGCCAGCAGTAGACTAGCGGGAGGGCCTGGGGCCAACGTCCTGACTTTC.

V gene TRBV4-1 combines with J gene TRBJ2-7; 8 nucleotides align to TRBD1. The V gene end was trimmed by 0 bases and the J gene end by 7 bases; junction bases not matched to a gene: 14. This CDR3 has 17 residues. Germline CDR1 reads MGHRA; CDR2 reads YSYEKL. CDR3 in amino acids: CASSQEGTGILLEEQYF. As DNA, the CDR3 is TGCGCCAGCAGCCAAGAGGGGACAGGTATTTTGCTTGAAGAGCAGTACTTC.

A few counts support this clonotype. The CDR3 loop reads CASSQEKGYEQYF. The CDR3 DNA reads TGTGCCAGCAGCCAGGAGAAGGGATACGAGCAGTACTTC. The genes are TRBV4-2 and TRBJ2-7; D remains ambiguous. Per germline, CDR1 LGHNA and CDR2 YNFKEQ. The CDR3 spans 13 residues. Trimming pared 3 bases from V and 4 bases from J, leaving 10 bases between.

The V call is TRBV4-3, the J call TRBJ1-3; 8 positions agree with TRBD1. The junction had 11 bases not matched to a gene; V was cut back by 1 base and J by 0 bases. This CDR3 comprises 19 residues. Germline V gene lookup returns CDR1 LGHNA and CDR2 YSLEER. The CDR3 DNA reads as TGCGCCAGCAGCCAAGCGCGACAGGGGAATCCTAGCTCTGGAAACACCATATATTTT. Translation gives CASSQARQGNPSSGNTIYF.

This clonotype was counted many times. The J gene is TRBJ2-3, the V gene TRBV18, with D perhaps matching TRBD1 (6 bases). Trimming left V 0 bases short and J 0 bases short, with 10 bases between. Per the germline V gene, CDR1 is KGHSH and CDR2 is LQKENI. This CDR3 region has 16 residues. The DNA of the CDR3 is TGTGCCAGCTCACCACCGGGGGCTAGTAGCACAGATACGCAGTATTTT. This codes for CASSPPGASSTDTQYF.

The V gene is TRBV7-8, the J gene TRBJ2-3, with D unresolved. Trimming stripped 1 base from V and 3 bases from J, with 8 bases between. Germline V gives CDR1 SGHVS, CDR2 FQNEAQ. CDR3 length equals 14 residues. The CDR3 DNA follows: TGTGCCAGCAGCTTAGGAAGTTGGACAGATACGCAGTATTTT. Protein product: CASSLGSWTDTQYF.

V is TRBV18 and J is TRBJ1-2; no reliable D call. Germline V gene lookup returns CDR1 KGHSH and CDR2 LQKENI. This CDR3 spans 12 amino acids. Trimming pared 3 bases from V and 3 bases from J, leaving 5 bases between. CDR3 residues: CASSPRDYGYTF. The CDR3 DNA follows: TGTGCCAGCTCACCCCGGGACTATGGCTACACCTTC.

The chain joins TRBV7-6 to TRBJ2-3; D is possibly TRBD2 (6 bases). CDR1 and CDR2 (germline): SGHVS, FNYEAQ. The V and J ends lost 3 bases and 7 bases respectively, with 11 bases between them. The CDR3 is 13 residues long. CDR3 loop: CASSFRDFYTQYF. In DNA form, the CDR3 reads TGTGCCAGCAGCTTCAGGGACTTTTATACGCAGTATTTT. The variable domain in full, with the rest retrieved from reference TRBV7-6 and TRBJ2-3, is GAGVSQSPRYKVTKRGQDVALRCDPISGHVSLYWYRQALGQGPEFLTYFNYEAQQDKSGLPNDRFSAERPEGSISTLTIQRTEQRDSAMYRCASSFRDFYTQYFGPGTRLTVL.

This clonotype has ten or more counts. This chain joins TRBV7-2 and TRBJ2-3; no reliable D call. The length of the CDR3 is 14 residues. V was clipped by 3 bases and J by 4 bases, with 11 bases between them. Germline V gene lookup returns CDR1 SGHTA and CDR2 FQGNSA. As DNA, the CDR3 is TGTGCCAGCAGCTTTGCCGGGTCGGCAGATACGCAGTATTTT. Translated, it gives CASSFAGSADTQYF.

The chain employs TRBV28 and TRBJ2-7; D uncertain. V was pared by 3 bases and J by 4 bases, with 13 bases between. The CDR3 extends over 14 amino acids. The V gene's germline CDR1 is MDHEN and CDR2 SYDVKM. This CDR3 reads CASSFWQDPYEQYF. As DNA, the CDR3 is TGTGCCAGCAGTTTTTGGCAGGACCCTTACGAGCAGTACTTC.

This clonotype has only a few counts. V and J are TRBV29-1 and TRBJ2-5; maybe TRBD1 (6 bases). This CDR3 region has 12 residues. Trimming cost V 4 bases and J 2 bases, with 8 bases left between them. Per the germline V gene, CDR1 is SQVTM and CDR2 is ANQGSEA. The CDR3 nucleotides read TGCAGCGTTGCACAGGGACAAGAGACCCAGTACTTC. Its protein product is CSVAQGQETQYF. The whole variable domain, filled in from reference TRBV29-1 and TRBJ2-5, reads SAVISQKPSRDICQRGTSLTIQCQVDSQVTMMFWYRQQPGQSLTLIATANQGSEATYESGFVIDKFPISRPNLTFSTLTVSNMSPEDSSIYLCSVAQGQETQYFGPGTRLLVL.